This TCR beta chain was profiled in a study of post-analysis software for immune sequencing data. In the study overall: The courses of disease that were included comprised relapsing-remitting, secondary progressive and progressive-relapsing multiple sclerosis.

Notes on the study in general: Roughly five TRBV segments, including TRBV5-6, TRBV5-1 and TRBV20-1, were more frequent in patients than controls. For normalized Chao1 diversity, multiple sclerosis patients scored significantly lower than controls did.

TCR beta cDNA libraries had unique molecular identifiers. TCRdb recomputed calls from the PCR reads with MiXCR, one row per CDR3 protein. The sample records fewer than 900,000 distinct CDR3 sequences, more than 45% being singletons. In regard to this clonotype: Its antigen remains unidentified.

Germline loops: CDR1 LNHDA, CDR2 SQIVND (reference sequence). V lost 1 base, J lost 7 bases, and 4 bases lay in between. The CDR3 sequence is 11 residues long. Material: blood. V is TRBV19 and J is TRBJ1-1; D is unresolved. The receptor's source is a girl between 10 and 17 years old with multiple sclerosis. The CDR3 sequence: CASSIGGEAFF. The CDR3 DNA is TGTGCCAGTAGTATAGGCGGTGAAGCTTTCTTT.